The 19 T cell receptor beta chains reported below all come from one sample, sequenced in a study of control samples from healthy donors and cancer patients. The assay was immunoSEQ multiplex PCR, and TCRdb's table has in-frame clones only and misses some. Here the sample spans about 170,000 clones, over 85% being singletons. Material: blood. These receptors came from a man under 40 in good health.

V usage is TRBV11-2 and J usage is TRBJ2-2; D is uncertain. The germline CDR1 and CDR2 sequences are SGHAT and FQNNGV. V lost 2 bases and J lost 3, with 4 bases in between. The CDR3 covers 13 residues. The CDR3 sequence is CASSLMDTGELFF. CDR3 coding DNA: TGTGCCAGCAGCTTAATGGACACCGGGGAGCTGTTTTTT.

The rearrangement links TRBV7-9 to TRBJ2-7, with no clear D. V was shortened by 5 bases and J by 4 bases, with 21 bases between the two germline ends. In germline, CDR1 is SEHNR, CDR2 FQNEAQ (reference sequence). This CDR3 is built from 16 residues. The CDR3 spells CASSAESSPVIYEQYF. DNA of the CDR3: TGTGCCAGCAGCGCCGAGTCTTCACCCGTCATTTACGAGCAGTACTTC.

The chain uses TRBV6-6 and TRBJ1-1, with D perhaps matching TRBD1 (5 bases). The CDR3 is made up of 14 amino acids. V lost 0 bases, J lost 3 bases, and 8 bases lay in between. Germline V gene sequence: CDR1 MNHNY, CDR2 SVGAGI (reference sequence). CDR3 region: CASSYSSGHTEAFF. DNA of the CDR3: TGTGCCAGCAGTTACTCGTCAGGGCACACTGAAGCTTTCTTT.

The chain has TRBV7-9 and TRBJ1-2; a weak D match, TRBD1 (6 bases). Germline V CDR1 and CDR2: SEHNR, FQNEAQ (reference sequence). Deletions cut 5 bases from V and 2 bases from J, with 21 bases between. The CDR3 runs 17 residues. DNA for the CDR3: TGTGCCAGCAGCCCGGACCCAGGACAGCCCAGAAACTATGGCTACACCTTC. It is translated as CASSPDPGQPRNYGYTF. The entire variable domain, with the rest obtained from reference TRBV7-9 and TRBJ1-2, is as follows: DTGVSQNPRHKITKRGQNVTFRCDPISEHNRLYWYRQTLGQGPEFLTYFQNEAQLEKSRLLSDRFSAERPKGSFSTLEIQRTEQGDSAMYLCASSPDPGQPRNYGYTFGSGTRLTVV.

The chain links TRBV7-9 to TRBJ1-5, with D perhaps matching TRBD1 (5 bases). Germline assignment: CDR1 SEHNR and CDR2 FQNEAQ (reference sequence). This CDR3 has 14 amino acids. Between the trimmed V and J ends, which lost 2 bases and 7 bases, there was a span of 12 bases. Here the CDR3 reads CASSLSGSTQPQHF. The CDR3 DNA sequence: TGTGCCAGCAGCTTATCAGGGTCAACCCAGCCCCAGCATTTT. Filled out from reference TRBV7-9 and TRBJ1-5, the complete variable domain reads DTGVSQNPRHKITKRGQNVTFRCDPISEHNRLYWYRQTLGQGPEFLTYFQNEAQLEKSRLLSDRFSAERPKGSFSTLEIQRTEQGDSAMYLCASSLSGSTQPQHFGDGTRLSIL.

This clone turned up a few times. The V and J genes are TRBV7-2 and TRBJ1-2, with a possible D match to TRBD1 (6 bases). The CDR3 has 16 residues. Trimming shortened V by 0 bases and J by 1 base, and 12 bases separated the two germline ends. The V gene's germline CDR1 is SGHTA and CDR2 FQGNSA. Written as DNA, the CDR3 is TGTGCCAGCAGCTTAGCGGGGACACAGGTTAACTATGGCTACACCTTC. This gives the protein CASSLAGTQVNYGYTF.

This clone was observed a few times. The chain recombines TRBV7-8 with TRBJ2-5; perhaps TRBD2 as D (6 bases). Germline assignment: CDR1 SGHVS and CDR2 FQNEAQ. The CDR3 has 16 residues. V was pared by 5 bases and J by 2 bases, with 18 bases between. The CDR3 here is CASSKGAGSYQETQYF. The CDR3 DNA reads as TGTGCCAGCAGCAAAGGGGCGGGGAGCTATCAAGAGACCCAGTACTTC.

This chain uses TRBV10-3 with TRBJ2-3, with 9 bases aligning to TRBD2. Trimming at V came to 5 bases and at J to 5 bases, leaving 11 bases not matched to a gene. Germline CDR1 is ENHRY and CDR2 is SYGVKD. This CDR3 region has 16 residues. The CDR3: CAISSASGTRRDTQYF. The CDR3 nucleotides are TGTGCCATCAGTTCGGCTAGCGGGACCCGAAGAGATACGCAGTATTTT.

The chain is built from TRBV19 and TRBJ2-1, with TRBD2 matching over 12 bases. Germline V gene data show CDR1 as LNHDA and CDR2 as SQIVND (reference sequence). V was pared by 0 bases and J by 8 bases, with 8 bases of the junction left unmatched. CDR3 length equals 17 residues. In nucleotides, the CDR3 is TGTGCCAGTAGTATAGATGGGGGACTAGCGGGTTCTTATGAGCAGTTCTTC. It specifies CASSIDGGLAGSYEQFF. Drawing the rest from reference TRBV19 and TRBJ2-1, the complete variable domain is DGGITQSPKYLFRKEGQNVTLSCEQNLNHDAMYWYRQDPGQGLRLIYYSQIVNDFQKGDIAEGYSVSREKKESFPLTVTSAQKNPTAFYLCASSIDGGLAGSYEQFFGPGTRLTVL.

This clone was detected only a few times. The gene calls are TRBV24-1 and TRBJ2-1; D ambiguous. The CDR3 loop spans 15 amino acids. Germline V gene sequence: CDR1 KGHDR, CDR2 SFDVKD. Trimming shortened V by 2 bases and J by 3 bases, and 10 bases separated the two germline ends. The CDR3 DNA sequence: TGTGCCACCAGTGATTCCCCGGCCGGCTACAATGAGCAGTTCTTC. This translates into CATSDSPAGYNEQFF.

The chain carries TRBV24-1 and TRBJ2-1, with no clear D. There are 12 residues in the CDR3. In germline, CDR1 is KGHDR, CDR2 SFDVKD. V was cut by 5 bases and J by 5 bases, with 6 bases left in between. CDR3 protein: CATSADHNEQFF. The CDR3 DNA is TGTGCCACCAGTGCAGATCACAATGAGCAGTTCTTC.

The chain carries TRBV3-1 (or the pseudogene TRBV3-2) and TRBJ2-7, with TRBD2 as a possible D gene (5 bases). Germline assignment: CDR1 LGHDT and CDR2 YNNKEL (reference sequence). The CDR3 runs to 16 residues. Trimming left V 0 bases short and J 3 bases short, with 15 bases between. CDR3 amino acids: CASSQELRRGDYEQYF. The CDR3 DNA reads as TGTGCCAGCAGCCAAGAACTCCGACGGGGTGACTACGAGCAGTACTTC.

J is TRBJ2-1 and V is TRBV7-9, with D perhaps TRBD1 (5 bases). CDR1 is SEHNR and CDR2 is FQNEAQ in the germline V gene (reference sequence). Trimming shortened V by 5 bases and J by 3 bases, and 14 bases separated the two germline ends. The CDR3 has 15 amino acids. CDR3 protein: CASSLGRGNYNEQFF. The CDR3 DNA sequence: TGTGCCAGCAGCCTGGGTAGGGGAAACTACAATGAGCAGTTCTTC.

The chain uses TRBV27 and TRBJ2-3; D is perhaps TRBD1 or TRBD2 (5 bases each). Germline CDR1 reads MNHEY; CDR2 reads SMNVEV (reference sequence). The CDR3 sequence is 15 residues long. V was cut by 4 bases and J by 4 bases, with 15 bases left in between. As DNA, the CDR3 is TGTGCCAGCAGTTCTACAGGACTTTTAGCAGATACGCAGTATTTT. Amino acids: CASSSTGLLADTQYF.

The chain combines TRBV5-6 with TRBJ2-3; D unresolved. V lost 3 bases and J 2 bases, leaving 10 bases between the germline ends. The CDR3 runs to 14 residues. Germline V CDR1 and CDR2: SGHDT, YYEEEE. This CDR3 reads CASSSARFTDTQYF. In nucleotides, the CDR3 is TGTGCCAGCAGCTCCGCTAGATTCACAGATACGCAGTATTTT. Complete variable domain (other parts from reference TRBV5-6 and TRBJ2-3): DAGVTQSPTHLIKTRGQQVTLRCSPKSGHDTVSWYQQALGQGPQFIFQYYEEEERQRGNFPDRFSGHQFPNYSSELNVNALLLGDSALYLCASSSARFTDTQYFGPGTRLTVL.

The chain couples TRBV20-1 to TRBJ2-1; the match to TRBD2 covers 7 bases. With 3 bases clipped from V and 0 bases from J, the junction kept 8 bases outside the gene matches. The CDR3 runs 16 residues. From germline, CDR1 is DFQATT and CDR2 SNEGSKA (reference sequence). The CDR3 nucleotides are TGCAGTGCTAGTGGTATCGGCGGGAGCTCCTACAATGAGCAGTTCTTC. This translates into CSASGIGGSSYNEQFF.

The CDR3 region has the DNA TGTGCCAGCAGCCCCTGGAAGGTAACCTACAATGAGCAGTTCTTC. Amino acids: CASSPWKVTYNEQFF. V usage is TRBV14 and J usage is TRBJ2-1; D gene ambiguous. Germline V gene data show CDR1 as SGHDN and CDR2 as FVKESK. This CDR3 has 15 residues. Trimming left V 4 bases short and J 2 bases short, with 12 bases between.

This sequence joins TRBV6-2 or TRBV6-3 and TRBJ1-2, with D possibly being TRBD1 (6 bases). Trimming stripped 0 bases from V and 4 bases from J, with 15 bases between. The CDR3 runs 16 residues. From germline, CDR1 is MNHEY and CDR2 SVGEGT. The CDR3 loop reads CASSYSIYGGGYGYTF. CDR3 nucleotide sequence: TGTGCCAGCAGTTACTCGATTTACGGGGGCGGCTATGGCTACACCTTC.

This clone was seen a few times. V gene TRBV7-9 combines with J gene TRBJ2-1; 15 bases align to TRBD2. CDR3 length: 16 residues. Germline assignment: CDR1 SEHNR and CDR2 FQNEAQ (reference sequence). With V trimmed by 5 bases and J by 7 bases, 6 bases remained unmatched. In DNA, the CDR3 is TGTGCCAGCAGCCCGCCGGGACTAGCGGGGGGTAATGAGCAGTTCTTC. Protein: CASSPPGLAGGNEQFF. Together with reference TRBV7-9 and TRBJ2-1, the CDR3 gives the full variable domain: DTGVSQNPRHKITKRGQNVTFRCDPISEHNRLYWYRQTLGQGPEFLTYFQNEAQLEKSRLLSDRFSAERPKGSFSTLEIQRTEQGDSAMYLCASSPPGLAGGNEQFFGPGTRLTVL.